This TCR beta chain is drawn from a study of T cells after yellow fever vaccination. Broader study findings: At 95% to 98% for CD4 and about 88% for CD8, most primary-vaccination clones showed up again after the booster. A weaker secondary response peaked on day 5, the primary on day 15.

This CDR3 spans 16 amino acids. The germline gives CDR1 LGHNA, CDR2 YNFKEQ. Deletions cut 1 base from V and 3 bases from J, with 15 bases between. TCRdb fed the 5' RACE reads into MiXCR, producing one record per CDR3 protein. The sample includes around 250,000 distinct CDR3 sequences, around 5.2% of them seen just once. This clonotype was seen only a few times. The antigen is unknown. This chain links TRBV4-2 with TRBJ1-2, with D perhaps TRBD1 (5 bases). Specimen: CD4+ T cells sorted from PBMCs, collected on the day of the yellow fever booster vaccination. This TCR was recovered from a man younger than 35 who received the YFV17D yellow fever vaccine. Here the CDR3 reads CASSQGPRAGDYGYTF. The CDR3 bases are TGTGCCAGCAGCCAAGGGCCCAGGGCAGGTGACTATGGCTACACCTTC.